This T cell receptor beta chain comes out of a study of T cell responses to AZD1222 COVID-19 vaccine. Note on this clone: Its antigen is unknown.

The study pooled second doses at about 4 or about 12 weeks. The length of the CDR3 is 13 residues. Between the trimmed V and J ends, which lost 0 bases and 4 bases, there was a span of 7 bases. CDR1 is MNHEY, CDR2 SVGAGI, per germline. Clones were read by immunoSEQ multiplex PCR, and TCRdb kept only the in-frame ones, dropping some. The sample consists of 95,000 to 150,000 clones, roughly 86% of them appearing once. Whole-study findings and limits: White British donors predominated, females outnumbered males, and clonal diversity was possibly underestimated.

This receptor was taken from an adult who received the AZD1222 COVID-19 vaccine. Sequencing was performed on peripheral blood, taken 28 days after the second AZD1222 dose. This chain joins TRBV6-5 and TRBJ2-7; D uncertain. This chain's CDR3 is CASSYSTGYEQYF. In DNA form, the CDR3 reads TGTGCCAGCAGTTACTCGACCGGGTACGAGCAGTACTTC.